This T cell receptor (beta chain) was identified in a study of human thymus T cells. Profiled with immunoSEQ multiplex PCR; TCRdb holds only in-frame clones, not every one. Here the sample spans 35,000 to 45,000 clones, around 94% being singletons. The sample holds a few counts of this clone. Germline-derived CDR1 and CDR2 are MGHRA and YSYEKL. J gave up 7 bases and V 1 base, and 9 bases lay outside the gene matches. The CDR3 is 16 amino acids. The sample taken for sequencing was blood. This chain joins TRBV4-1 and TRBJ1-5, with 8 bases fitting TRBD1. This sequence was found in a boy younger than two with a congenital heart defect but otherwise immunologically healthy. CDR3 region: CASSQGPDREGQPQHF. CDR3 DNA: TGCGCCAGCAGCCAAGGCCCGGACAGGGAGGGCCAGCCCCAGCATTTT.